This record covers a single TCR beta chain. Its antigen specificity is not known. No clone much larger than this one lies a single base away; base qualities are absent. The CDR3 regions of human TCRbeta chains were analyzed by immunosequencing. From the authors' description of their analysis: TCRs in the repertoires were matched against a reference library of SARS-CoV-2-specific TCRs that had been generated with the MIRA antigen-specificity platform. Breadth meant the fraction of unique TCRs that were SARS-CoV-2-associated, whereas depth meant the fraction of total T cells that were SARS-CoV-2-associated. Each spike-specific TCR was assigned to its reactive spike region and to a CD4 or CD8 class using the MIRA data. Log10-transformed breadth and depth values were compared by one-way ANOVA with Sidak's multiple comparisons tests. TCRdb stores this immuneACCESS table with in-frame sequences only. Part of the clones is absent; in the studies checked, under half of the shortfall reflects unresolved V genes, and no reason is known for the rest. That table gives V, J and clone size, and the DNA gave D and trimming. The table for this sample lists 80,000 or so clones; about 80% of them were counted only once. The ten largest clones take up roughly 28% of the sample.

The source of the sample is a study of T cell responses to AZD1222 COVID-19 vaccine listed by TCRdb under 2021. For the study in its entirety: A total of approximately 230 trial participants underwent TCR sequencing, of whom around 200 received two doses of AZD1222 and about 25 received two doses of the MenACWY control vaccine. Trial participants were enrolled by age into 18-55, 56-69 and 70-plus year subgroups, with roughly 160, 29 and 62 TCR-sequenced participants respectively. What the work shows at the level of the full study, not this receptor alone: Participants were mostly white British and included more females than males, and it was suggested by the authors that clonal diversity may have been underestimated. After two AZD1222 doses, both the breadth and the depth of spike-specific TCRs were significantly higher than at day 0 and than in MenACWY recipients. Conclusions about previously exposed vaccinees are limited, since just five to seven AZD1222 recipients were seropositive for SARS-CoV-2 at baseline. Reportedly, close to half of the unique spike-specific TCRs recognized epitopes lying outside the regions that are mutated in the B.1.351 and B.1.1.7 variants. The 56-69-year group was small, and its depth increase did not reach significance, likely because of low power. Because no day 14 peak-response samples were available, repertoires were characterized only after the peak T cell response. CD4 TCRs associated with the vaccine covered the entire spike protein, and the dominant responses were in regions 160-218 and 743-854.

The sample's time point, from its label and the paper: about 28 days (+/-7) after the second vaccine dose. The treatment or condition label of this sample denotes: meningococcal conjugate vaccine given as trial control. Vaccinee samples were obtained from the UK trials COV001 and COV002, which included a single-blind randomized controlled phase 2/3 trial of AZD1222 (ChAdOx1 nCoV-19) in healthy adults. Trial participant PBMC samples were collected at day 0 and day 28 after the second dose for TCRbeta chain sequencing. The CDR3 starts with the cysteine, ends with the phenylalanine, and has 14 residues. Solely the CDR3 DNA is kept, with 42 bases framed from the first base. The trim is 4 bases for V and 4 bases for J, with a gap of 11 bases between the germline ends. Sequences MNHEY (CDR1) and SVGAGI (CDR2) are obtained from the germline V gene.

This clonotype originated in an adult who received the MenACWY meningococcal vaccine as a control. The sample was peripheral blood, taken 28 days after the second dose of the MenACWY control vaccine. The V and J genes are TRBV6-5 and TRBJ1-5; the D segment could be TRBD1, given 5 matching bases. The CDR3 sequence is CASSSERGNQPQHF. The DNA sequence is given as TGTGCCAGCAGTTCTGAAAGGGGAAATCAGCCCCAGCATTTT.